What follows is one T cell receptor (beta chain) and its context. The target of this receptor is not known. No qualities accompany the bases; no much larger clone lies one base away. The record originates from a study of T cell clones after liver transplantation (dated by TCRdb to between 2018 and 2021). Regarding the research as a whole: The samples were obtained from ITN030ST, a randomized trial that attempted immunosuppression withdrawal within 2 years after liver transplantation. Donor-reactive T cell clones were identified by TCRbeta sequencing following a pre-transplant mixed lymphocyte reaction and were subsequently tracked in post-transplant blood. Third party-reactive TCRbeta sequences were also identified from pre-transplant MLRs to serve as an antigen-independent comparator for donor-reactive sequences. Three of the eight recipients were HCV-positive; the others were transplanted for non-autoimmune, non-viral indications. Until randomization at 12-24 months post-transplant, subjects were given standard immunosuppression, with no induction therapy. Tolerance was defined as complete withdrawal of immunosuppression for at least one year without a rise in liver enzymes beyond twice the upper limit of normal. Blood samples were collected pre-transplant, pre-randomization before withdrawal, and post-randomization after either complete withdrawal or failed withdrawal. A cohort of 8 liver transplant recipients was studied, of whom 3 were classified as tolerant and 5 as non-tolerant. Study-wide findings and limitations: A greater decline was seen for donor-reactive sequences than for third party-reactive sequences, suggesting partial antigen-specific deletion unrelated to withdrawal success. Once repertoire turnover was taken into account, donor-reactive detection showed a significant reduction for CD4 in 7 of 8 subjects and for CD8 in 8 of 8. Since no allograft tissue specimens were available, donor-reactive T cells may have migrated into the graft instead of being deleted. Low numbers of available donor cells limited the measurable donor-reactive repertoire in a couple of subjects. Conclusions were preliminary, limited by small, heterogeneous patient numbers and non-standardized post-transplant time points. In most of the 8 subjects, regardless of tolerance or HCV status, circulating donor-reactive CD4 TCRbeta sequences dropped significantly post-transplant.

Frozen genomic DNA underwent high-throughput TCRbeta CDR3 sequencing by immunoSEQ, including PCR amplification, mapping, bias correction and internal controls. As for how the authors treated the data: Only productive rearrangements were retained, and each unique TCRbeta sequence was defined by its CDR3 nucleotide sequence together with its V and J gene. A sequence counted as donor-reactive only if the sequence showed at least 5-fold expansion in CFSE-low cells compared with unstimulated pre-transplant cells and had a frequency of at least 0.01%. To ensure at least 90% detection power, minimum frequency thresholds were set for each subject based on that subject's lowest-template unstimulated sample. Jensen-Shannon divergence between the top 1000 TCRbeta sequences post- versus pre-transplant served as the measure of repertoire turnover. Changes in detection of donor-reactive sequences were tested with two-sided Fisher's exact tests. TCRdb took over this immuneACCESS table, retaining in-frame rearrangements with V and J assigned. Such tables are incomplete; in checked studies, under half of the missing clones stem from an unresolved V gene, and the remainder is unexplained. The V and J calls and the clone size are those of that table, but D and trimming were determined from the DNA. This sample comprises approximately 100,000 clones, roughly 80% of them detected only once. In total, the top ten clones hold 0.85% to 1% of the sample.

In the paper's terms, the time point label means: pre-transplant. Unstimulated PBMCs, after thawing, were stained for CD3, CD4 and CD8 and then FACS-sorted into CD3+CD4+ and CD3+CD8+ populations. All 8 studied subjects were randomized to withdrawal of immunosuppression. The Qiagen DNeasy Blood and Tissue Kit was used for isolation of genomic DNA. The CDR3 has 15 amino acids, counting the end cysteine and phenylalanine. Of all the DNA, just the CDR3 is kept, 45 bases in frame from base 1. V lost 0 bases and J lost 5 bases, and the count of bases not matched to a germline gene is 5. Looking up the germline V gene yields CDR1 SGHRS and CDR2 YFSETQ.

This receptor chain uses TRBV5-1 and TRBJ2-5; 9 of the junction bases match TRBD1. The material sequenced was CD4+ T cells from blood, taken before liver transplant. The sequence was collected from a human donor who received a liver transplant. The DNA reads TGCGCCAGCAGCTTGGGGTACAGGGGGCCGGAGACCCAGTACTTC. This yields the protein CASSLGYRGPETQYF. This CDR3, with the reference TRBV5-1 and TRBJ2-5 proteins standing in past its ends, gives the full variable domain KAGVTQTPRYLIKTRGQQVTLSCSPISGHRSVSWYQQTPGQGLQFLFEYFSETQRNKGNFPGRFSGRQFSNSRSEMNVSTLELGDSALYLCASSLGYRGPETQYFGPGTRLLVL.